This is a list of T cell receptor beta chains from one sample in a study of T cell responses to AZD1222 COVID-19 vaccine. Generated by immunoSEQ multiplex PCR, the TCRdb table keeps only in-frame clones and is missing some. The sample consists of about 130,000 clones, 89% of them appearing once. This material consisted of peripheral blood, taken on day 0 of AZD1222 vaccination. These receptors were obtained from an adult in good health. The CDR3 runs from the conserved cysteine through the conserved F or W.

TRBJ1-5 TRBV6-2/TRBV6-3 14 CASSYSGQGKPQHF
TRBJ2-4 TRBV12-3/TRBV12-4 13 CASSFSPKGIQYF
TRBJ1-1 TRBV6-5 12 CASSPEWAEAFF
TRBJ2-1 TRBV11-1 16 CASSLDTVSSYNEQFF
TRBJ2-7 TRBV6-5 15 CASSPPDRGLYEQYF
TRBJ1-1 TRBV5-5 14 CASSLIYRNTEAFF
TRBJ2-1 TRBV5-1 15 CASSFGGSSYNEQFF
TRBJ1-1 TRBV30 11 CACRESTEAFF
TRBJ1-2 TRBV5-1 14 CASSQAGGVDGYTF
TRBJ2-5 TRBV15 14 CATSRWGPTETQYF
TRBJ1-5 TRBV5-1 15 CASSLEDMVRDGVFF
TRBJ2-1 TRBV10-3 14 CAISERQDGDEQFF
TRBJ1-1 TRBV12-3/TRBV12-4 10 CASRGPRAFF
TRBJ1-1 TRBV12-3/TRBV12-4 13 CASSPDSYTEAFF
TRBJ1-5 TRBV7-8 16 CASSLFELRGRQPQHF
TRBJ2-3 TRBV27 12 CASSLSRDTQYF
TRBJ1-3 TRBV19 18 CASKKDGTVLISGNTIYF
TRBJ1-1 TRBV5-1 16 CASSFVPGESGTEAFF
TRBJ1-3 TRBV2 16 CASSEQGPNSGNTIYF
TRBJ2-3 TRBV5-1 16 CASSPLTSGARDTQYF
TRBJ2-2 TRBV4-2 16 CASSQDDGSGTGELFF
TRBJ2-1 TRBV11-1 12 CASSLEEGSEFF
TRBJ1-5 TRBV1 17 CTSSLLARNRGNQPQHF
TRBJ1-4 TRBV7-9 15 CASSLASGTNEKLFF
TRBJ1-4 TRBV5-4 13 CASRELSNEKLFF
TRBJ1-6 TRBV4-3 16 CASSQTRDSYNSPLHF
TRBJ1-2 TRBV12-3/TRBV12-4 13 CASSLGQGVGYTF
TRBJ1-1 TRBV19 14 CASSITQGGTEAFF
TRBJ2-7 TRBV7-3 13 CASSTGLEQEQYF